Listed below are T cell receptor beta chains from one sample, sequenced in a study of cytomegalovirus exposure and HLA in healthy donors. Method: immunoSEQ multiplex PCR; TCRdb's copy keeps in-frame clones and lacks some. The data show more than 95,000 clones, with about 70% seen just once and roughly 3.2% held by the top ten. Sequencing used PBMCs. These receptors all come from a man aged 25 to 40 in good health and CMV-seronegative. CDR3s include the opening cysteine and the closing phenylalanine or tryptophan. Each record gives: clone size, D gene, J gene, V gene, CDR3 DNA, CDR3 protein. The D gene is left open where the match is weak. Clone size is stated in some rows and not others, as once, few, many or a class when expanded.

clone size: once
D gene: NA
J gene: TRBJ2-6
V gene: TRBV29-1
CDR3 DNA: TGCAGCGTTGAAGCCCGGTCTGGGGCCAACGTCCTGACTTTC
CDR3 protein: CSVEARSGANVLTF

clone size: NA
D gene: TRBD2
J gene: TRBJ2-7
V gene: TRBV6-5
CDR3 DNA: TGTGCCAGCAGTTACTCCCGACTAGCGGAAGCCTACGAGCAGTACTTC
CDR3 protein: CASSYSRLAEAYEQYF

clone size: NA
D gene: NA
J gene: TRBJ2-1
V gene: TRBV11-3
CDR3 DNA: TGTGCCAGCAGTCGACAGGATTCTGAGCAGTTCTTC
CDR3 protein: CASSRQDSEQFF

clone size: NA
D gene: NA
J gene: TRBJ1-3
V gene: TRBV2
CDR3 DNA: TGTGCCAGCAGTGTTCCATCCTCTGGAAACACCATATATTTT
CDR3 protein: CASSVPSSGNTIYF

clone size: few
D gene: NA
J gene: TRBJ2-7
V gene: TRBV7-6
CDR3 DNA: TGTGCCAGCAGCTTACTTAGGGGGAGCGAGCAGTACTTC
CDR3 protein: CASSLLRGSEQYF

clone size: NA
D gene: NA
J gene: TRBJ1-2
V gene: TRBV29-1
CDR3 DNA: TGCAGCGTTGAAAGTTCCGGAGGGTCGGCGGGTTACTATGGCTACACCTTC
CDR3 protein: CSVESSGGSAGYYGYTF

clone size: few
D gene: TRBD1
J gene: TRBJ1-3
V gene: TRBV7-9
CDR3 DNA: TGTGCCAGCAGCTTGGGACAGGGGTTTGGGGCTGGAAACACCATATATTTT
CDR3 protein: CASSLGQGFGAGNTIYF

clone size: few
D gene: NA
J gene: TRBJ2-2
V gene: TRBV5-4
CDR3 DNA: TGTGCCAGCAGCTTCCCCGGGATTACCACCGGGGAGCTGTTTTTT
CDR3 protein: CASSFPGITTGELFF

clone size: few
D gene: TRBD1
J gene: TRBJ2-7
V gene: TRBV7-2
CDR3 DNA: TGTGCCAGCAGCTTGGGACAGGGAAATTTCCACGAGCAGTACTTC
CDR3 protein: CASSLGQGNFHEQYF

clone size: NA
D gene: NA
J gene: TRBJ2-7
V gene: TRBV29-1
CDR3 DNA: TGCAGCGTTGTAACGGAGCCCGCCTACGAGCAGTACTTC
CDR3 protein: CSVVTEPAYEQYF

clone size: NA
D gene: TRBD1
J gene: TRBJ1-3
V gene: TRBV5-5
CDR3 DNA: TGTGCCAGCAGCCCAGGACAGGGGTTAGGAAACACCATATATTTT
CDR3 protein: CASSPGQGLGNTIYF

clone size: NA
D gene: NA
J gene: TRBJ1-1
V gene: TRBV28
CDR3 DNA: TGTGCCAGCAGTTGGGGGACTAACACTGAAGCTTTCTTT
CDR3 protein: CASSWGTNTEAFF

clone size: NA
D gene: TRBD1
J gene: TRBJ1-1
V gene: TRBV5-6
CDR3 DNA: TGTGCCAGCAGCTTGGGGGGACAGGGGTTTGACACTGAAGCTTTCTTT
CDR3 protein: CASSLGGQGFDTEAFF

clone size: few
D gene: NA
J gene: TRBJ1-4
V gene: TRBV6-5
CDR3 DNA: TGTGCCAGCAGCCCACGACACCCTGAAAAACTGTTTTTT
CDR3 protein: CASSPRHPEKLFF

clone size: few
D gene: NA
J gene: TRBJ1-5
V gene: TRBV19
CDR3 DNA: TGTGCCAGTAGTAATTGGGCCGGCGCAAATCAGCCCCAGCATTTT
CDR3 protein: CASSNWAGANQPQHF

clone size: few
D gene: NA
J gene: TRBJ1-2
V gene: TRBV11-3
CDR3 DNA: TGTGCCAGCAGCCCCCCACAGGGTGGTAACTATGGCTACACCTTC
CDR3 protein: CASSPPQGGNYGYTF

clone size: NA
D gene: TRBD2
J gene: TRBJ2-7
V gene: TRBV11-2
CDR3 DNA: TGTGCCAGCAACACGGGGGGGACAAGGGGCAACGAGCAGTACTTC
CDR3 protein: CASNTGGTRGNEQYF

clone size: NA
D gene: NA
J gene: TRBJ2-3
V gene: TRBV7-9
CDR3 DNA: TGTGCCAGCAGCCCCCCCGGTCCTAGCACAGATACGCAGTATTTT
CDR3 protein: CASSPPGPSTDTQYF

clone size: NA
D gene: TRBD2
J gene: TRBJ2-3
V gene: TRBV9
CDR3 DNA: TGTGCCAGCAGTGCCGGGACTAGCGGATCTCATACGCAGTATTTT
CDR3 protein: CASSAGTSGSHTQYF

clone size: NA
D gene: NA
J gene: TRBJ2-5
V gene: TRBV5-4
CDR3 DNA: TGTGCCAGCAGCTTGGGAGGGAAGGAGACCCAGTACTTC
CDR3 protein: CASSLGGKETQYF

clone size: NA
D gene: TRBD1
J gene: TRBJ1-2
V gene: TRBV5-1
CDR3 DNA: TGCGCCAGCAGCTTGGCCGGGACAGGGATAGGCTACACCTTC
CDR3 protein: CASSLAGTGIGYTF

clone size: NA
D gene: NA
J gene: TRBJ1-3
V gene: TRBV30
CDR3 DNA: TGTGCCTGGACGGGAAAGGGTTTATCTGGAAACACCATATATTTT
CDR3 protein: CAWTGKGLSGNTIYF

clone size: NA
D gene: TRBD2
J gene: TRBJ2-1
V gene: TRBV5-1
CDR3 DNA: TGCGCCAGCAGCTCGGGCACTAGCGGGAGGGCTGAGCAGTTCTTC
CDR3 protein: CASSSGTSGRAEQFF

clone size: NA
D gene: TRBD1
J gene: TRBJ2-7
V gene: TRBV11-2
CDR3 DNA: TGTGCCAGCAGAGGACAGGCCAACCTTTACGAGCAGTACTTC
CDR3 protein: CASRGQANLYEQYF

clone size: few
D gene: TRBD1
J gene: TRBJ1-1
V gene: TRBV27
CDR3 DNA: TGTGCCAGCAGTCCTCGGACAGGGCTGGACACTGAAGCTTTCTTT
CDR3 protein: CASSPRTGLDTEAFF

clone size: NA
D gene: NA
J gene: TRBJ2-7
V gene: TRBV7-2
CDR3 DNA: TGTGCCAGCAGCTTCCCGGGGGTATGGAAGTACTTC
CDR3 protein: CASSFPGVWKYF

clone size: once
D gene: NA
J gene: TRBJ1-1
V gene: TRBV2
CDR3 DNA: TGTGCCAGCAGATCTAGGGGCAGGGTTGCCCTAAACACTGAAGCTTTCTTT
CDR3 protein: CASRSRGRVALNTEAFF

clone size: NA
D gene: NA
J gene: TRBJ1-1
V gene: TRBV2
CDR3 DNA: TGTGCCAGCAGGGGCATGAACACTGAAGCTTTCTTT
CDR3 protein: CASRGMNTEAFF

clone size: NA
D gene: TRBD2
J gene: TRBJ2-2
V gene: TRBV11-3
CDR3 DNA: TGTGCCAGCGGATCTAGCGGGAACACCGGGGAGCTGTTTTTT
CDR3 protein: CASGSSGNTGELFF